Listed below are T cell receptor beta chains from one sample, sequenced in a study of blood T cell repertoires in COVID-19. Using immunoSEQ multiplex PCR, the repertoire was profiled, and TCRdb retains in-frame clones only, with some absent. The table records some 320,000 clones, about 82% of them present only once. Sequencing was done on a sample of peripheral blood. The receptors stem from a human donor in a cohort sampled during active COVID-19. CDR3s include the opening cysteine and the closing phenylalanine or tryptophan. A D gene is named only where the DNA matches it firmly. The size field is filled for only some rows; it gives once, few, many or a size class.

CDR3nt: TGTGCCAGCAGCTTGGGTTTTGTCCTCTCTGGAAACACCATATATTTT
CDR3aa: CASSLGFVLSGNTIYF
d_gene: .
abundance: once
v_gene: TRBV5-8
j_gene: TRBJ1-3

CDR3nt: TGTGCCAGCAGCTCGGGACAGATCTCTTATGGCTACACCTTC
CDR3aa: CASSSGQISYGYTF
d_gene: TRBD1
abundance: .
v_gene: TRBV7-9
j_gene: TRBJ1-2

CDR3nt: TGTGCCAGTAGCCAAGACAGGAGTTCTGGAAACACCATATATTTT
CDR3aa: CASSQDRSSGNTIYF
d_gene: .
abundance: .
v_gene: TRBV19
j_gene: TRBJ1-3

CDR3nt: TGTGCCAGCAGTTACCCCGGACAGGGAGGTACAGATACGCAGTATTTT
CDR3aa: CASSYPGQGGTDTQYF
d_gene: TRBD1
abundance: .
v_gene: TRBV6-2/TRBV6-3
j_gene: TRBJ2-3

CDR3nt: TGTGCCAGCAGGGAAAGAGGGACAGGAGTTGGACAGCCCCAGCATTTT
CDR3aa: CASRERGTGVGQPQHF
d_gene: TRBD1
abundance: few
v_gene: TRBV6-1
j_gene: TRBJ1-5

CDR3nt: TGTGCCAGCAGCCTAGACTTGGGAAACACCATATATTTT
CDR3aa: CASSLDLGNTIYF
d_gene: .
abundance: few
v_gene: TRBV4-2
j_gene: TRBJ1-3

CDR3nt: TGTGCCAGCAGTTACATCGGGACCGGGGAGCTGTTTTTT
CDR3aa: CASSYIGTGELFF
d_gene: .
abundance: .
v_gene: TRBV6-5
j_gene: TRBJ2-2

CDR3nt: TGCGCCAGCAGAGGTACGGGGTCAGAGACCCAGTACTTC
CDR3aa: CASRGTGSETQYF
d_gene: .
abundance: .
v_gene: TRBV10-2
j_gene: TRBJ2-5

CDR3nt: TGTGCCTGGAGTCGAGGTTTGCAAGAGACCCAGTACTTC
CDR3aa: CAWSRGLQETQYF
d_gene: .
abundance: .
v_gene: TRBV30
j_gene: TRBJ2-5

CDR3nt: TGTGCCAGCAGCCCGCCGACAGGGGCTGGGACCGGGGAGCTGTTTTTT
CDR3aa: CASSPPTGAGTGELFF
d_gene: TRBD1
abundance: .
v_gene: TRBV7-9
j_gene: TRBJ2-2

CDR3nt: TGTGCCAGCAGCTTAGGAGGGATCAATCAGCCCCAGCATTTT
CDR3aa: CASSLGGINQPQHF
d_gene: .
abundance: .
v_gene: TRBV7-2
j_gene: TRBJ1-5

CDR3nt: TGTGCCAGCAGTCATTCCAGGGGAAGCTATGGCTACACCTTC
CDR3aa: CASSHSRGSYGYTF
d_gene: .
abundance: once
v_gene: TRBV27
j_gene: TRBJ1-2

CDR3nt: TGTGCCAGCAGCCTCGAGACTAGCGGGGTCACAGATACGCAGTATTTT
CDR3aa: CASSLETSGVTDTQYF
d_gene: TRBD2
abundance: .
v_gene: TRBV5-6
j_gene: TRBJ2-3

CDR3nt: TGCGCCAGCAGTGTTGGACAGGGAGGGACCGGGGAGCTGTTTTTT
CDR3aa: CASSVGQGGTGELFF
d_gene: .
abundance: .
v_gene: TRBV10-2
j_gene: TRBJ2-2

CDR3nt: TGTGCCAGTAGTATCTCCCGTCCGAATCAGCCCCAGCATTTT
CDR3aa: CASSISRPNQPQHF
d_gene: .
abundance: .
v_gene: TRBV19
j_gene: TRBJ1-5

CDR3nt: TGTGCCAGCAAAGAGGGGGCCGGCACTGAAGCTTTCTTT
CDR3aa: CASKEGAGTEAFF
d_gene: TRBD1
abundance: few
v_gene: TRBV19
j_gene: TRBJ1-1

CDR3nt: TGTGCCAGCAGTTCTAGCGGGACTTACAATGAGCAGTTCTTC
CDR3aa: CASSSSGTYNEQFF
d_gene: TRBD2
abundance: .
v_gene: TRBV7-3
j_gene: TRBJ2-1

CDR3nt: TGTGCCAGTAATCCGACAGACCTCTCCTACGAGCAGTACTTC
CDR3aa: CASNPTDLSYEQYF
d_gene: .
abundance: .
v_gene: TRBV19
j_gene: TRBJ2-7

CDR3nt: TGTGCCAGCAGTTTTGGTCTAGCGGGGTCCTACGAGCAGTACTTC
CDR3aa: CASSFGLAGSYEQYF
d_gene: TRBD2
abundance: .
v_gene: TRBV28
j_gene: TRBJ2-7

CDR3nt: TGTGCCAGCAGCCAAGCAGCGGCGGGGAGAACCTACAATGAGCAGTTCTTC
CDR3aa: CASSQAAAGRTYNEQFF
d_gene: .
abundance: few
v_gene: TRBV3-1/TRBV3-2
j_gene: TRBJ2-1

CDR3nt: TGTGCCAGCAGCCCCAACACAGGGGTTCGGGCTGAAGCTTTCTTT
CDR3aa: CASSPNTGVRAEAFF
d_gene: TRBD1
abundance: .
v_gene: TRBV11-2
j_gene: TRBJ1-1

CDR3nt: TGTGCCATCAGTGAACAAAACACCATATATTTT
CDR3aa: CAISEQNTIYF
d_gene: .
abundance: .
v_gene: TRBV10-3
j_gene: TRBJ1-3

CDR3nt: TGTGCCAGCAGTCCGCTAGCGGGGAACTACAATGAGCAGTTCTTC
CDR3aa: CASSPLAGNYNEQFF
d_gene: TRBD2
abundance: .
v_gene: TRBV5-4
j_gene: TRBJ2-1

CDR3nt: TGTGCCGCGTCATATAGCGGGGGGGGCGAGCAGTACTTC
CDR3aa: CAASYSGGGEQYF
d_gene: TRBD2
abundance: .
v_gene: TRBV12-3/TRBV12-4
j_gene: TRBJ2-7

CDR3nt: TGTGCCAGCTCACCAGCGGAGAACACTGAAGCTTTCTTT
CDR3aa: CASSPAENTEAFF
d_gene: .
abundance: .
v_gene: TRBV18
j_gene: TRBJ1-1

CDR3nt: TGTGCCAGCATGCAACAGCTCAATTCACCCCTCCACTTT
CDR3aa: CASMQQLNSPLHF
d_gene: .
abundance: .
v_gene: TRBV27
j_gene: TRBJ1-6

CDR3nt: TGTGCCACCAGTGCCAGGAGGACAGGGTCGTTTATTGATACGCAGTATTTT
CDR3aa: CATSARRTGSFIDTQYF
d_gene: TRBD1
abundance: .
v_gene: TRBV24-1
j_gene: TRBJ2-3

CDR3nt: TGTGCCAACGGGGGGGGGACCGATCAGCCCCAGCATTTT
CDR3aa: CANGGGTDQPQHF
d_gene: .
abundance: .
v_gene: TRBV6-5
j_gene: TRBJ1-5

CDR3nt: TGTGCCAGTAGCCCCTCGGACAGGGAGGCCGATGGCTACACCTTC
CDR3aa: CASSPSDREADGYTF
d_gene: TRBD1
abundance: .
v_gene: TRBV19
j_gene: TRBJ1-2

CDR3nt: TGCGCCAGCAGCCAAGATGCGTCCTCCACAGGGTCGGGCAATCAGCCCCAGCATTTT
CDR3aa: CASSQDASSTGSGNQPQHF
d_gene: .
abundance: .
v_gene: TRBV4-1
j_gene: TRBJ1-5

CDR3nt: TGTGCCAGCAGCGTAACAGGGCGGGGGGTCTACAATGAGCAGTTCTTC
CDR3aa: CASSVTGRGVYNEQFF
d_gene: TRBD2
abundance: .
v_gene: TRBV5-4
j_gene: TRBJ2-1

CDR3nt: TGTGCCAGCAGACCTCCCGGGTACAAATTACGAGAGCAGTACTTC
CDR3aa: CASRPPGYKLREQYF
d_gene: .
abundance: .
v_gene: TRBV27
j_gene: TRBJ2-7

CDR3nt: TGTGCCAGCAGTTTAAGACTAGCCGGAGAGCAGTTCTTC
CDR3aa: CASSLRLAGEQFF
d_gene: TRBD2
abundance: once
v_gene: TRBV27
j_gene: TRBJ2-1

CDR3nt: TGTGCCAGCAGCTTGAGCTATGGCTACACCTTC
CDR3aa: CASSLSYGYTF
d_gene: .
abundance: .
v_gene: TRBV7-9
j_gene: TRBJ1-2

CDR3nt: TGTGCCAGTAGTATTCGGCAGGGGGCGCGAGGCTACACCTTC
CDR3aa: CASSIRQGARGYTF
d_gene: TRBD1
abundance: .
v_gene: TRBV19
j_gene: TRBJ1-2

CDR3nt: TGCGCCAGCAGCGGGGGCGAGGGAGGGACTGAAGCTTTCTTT
CDR3aa: CASSGGEGGTEAFF
d_gene: .
abundance: .
v_gene: TRBV5-1
j_gene: TRBJ1-1

CDR3nt: TGTGCCAGCACTAGGACAGGTGGCGGTTACGAGCAGTACTTC
CDR3aa: CASTRTGGGYEQYF
d_gene: TRBD1
abundance: .
v_gene: TRBV14
j_gene: TRBJ2-7

CDR3nt: TGTGCCAGTGGGGGACTAGAGCAGTTCTTC
CDR3aa: CASGGLEQFF
d_gene: TRBD2
abundance: .
v_gene: TRBV14
j_gene: TRBJ2-1

CDR3nt: TGTGCCAGTAGTACACAGACAGTCCTTAGCAATCAGCCCCAGCATTTT
CDR3aa: CASSTQTVLSNQPQHF
d_gene: .
abundance: .
v_gene: TRBV19
j_gene: TRBJ1-5

CDR3nt: TGTGCCAGTAGTATAGAACGGGATAACTATGGCTACACCTTC
CDR3aa: CASSIERDNYGYTF
d_gene: .
abundance: .
v_gene: TRBV19
j_gene: TRBJ1-2

CDR3nt: TGTGCCAGCAGCCTCCCAGGGTTCGGTGATACGCAGTATTTT
CDR3aa: CASSLPGFGDTQYF
d_gene: .
abundance: .
v_gene: TRBV5-4
j_gene: TRBJ2-3

CDR3nt: TGTGCCAGCAGCTTTTCATCTAACTATGGCTACACCTTC
CDR3aa: CASSFSSNYGYTF
d_gene: .
abundance: .
v_gene: TRBV7-9
j_gene: TRBJ1-2

CDR3nt: TGTGCCAGCAGCCGGACAGGGGGAAATCAGCCCCAGCATTTT
CDR3aa: CASSRTGGNQPQHF
d_gene: TRBD1
abundance: .
v_gene: TRBV7-8
j_gene: TRBJ1-5

CDR3nt: TGCAGCGTTGCCTCCCAGGGGTCAGGCTACGAGCAGTACTTC
CDR3aa: CSVASQGSGYEQYF
d_gene: .
abundance: once
v_gene: TRBV29-1
j_gene: TRBJ2-7

CDR3nt: TGTGCCATCAAGTGGCAGTTGAACACCGGGGAGCTGTTTTTT
CDR3aa: CAIKWQLNTGELFF
d_gene: .
abundance: .
v_gene: TRBV10-3
j_gene: TRBJ2-2

CDR3nt: TGCGCCAGCAGTGTTCGTGTTGAAGAGACCCAGTACTTC
CDR3aa: CASSVRVEETQYF
d_gene: .
abundance: .
v_gene: TRBV10-2
j_gene: TRBJ2-5

CDR3nt: TGTGCCAGCAGCCGCGACCTGAGCGGGGGGCGGGCAGATACGCAGTATTTT
CDR3aa: CASSRDLSGGRADTQYF
d_gene: TRBD2
abundance: few
v_gene: TRBV7-9
j_gene: TRBJ2-3

CDR3nt: TGTGCCAGCAGTTTAGGGGGTCCCACTGAAGCTTTCTTT
CDR3aa: CASSLGGPTEAFF
d_gene: .
abundance: few
v_gene: TRBV6-5
j_gene: TRBJ1-1

CDR3nt: TGTGCCACCATCGCGGGTGTTGGAAACACCATATATTTT
CDR3aa: CATIAGVGNTIYF
d_gene: .
abundance: .
v_gene: TRBV19
j_gene: TRBJ1-3

CDR3nt: TGTGCCAGCTCACCACGGGAGACAGGGCTCTACACTGAAGCTTTCTTT
CDR3aa: CASSPRETGLYTEAFF
d_gene: TRBD1
abundance: .
v_gene: TRBV18
j_gene: TRBJ1-1

CDR3nt: TGTGCCAGCAGCTTATTAGCCACACAGGGGATCGGGCCCCAGCATTTT
CDR3aa: CASSLLATQGIGPQHF
d_gene: TRBD1
abundance: .
v_gene: TRBV7-8
j_gene: TRBJ1-5

CDR3nt: TGTGCCAGCAGCTTAGAAGGGGCTGGCTATGGCTACACCTTC
CDR3aa: CASSLEGAGYGYTF
d_gene: .
abundance: .
v_gene: TRBV7-3
j_gene: TRBJ1-2

CDR3nt: TGTGCCAGCAGTTTGCCCAGAGGGGAGCAGTTCTTC
CDR3aa: CASSLPRGEQFF
d_gene: .
abundance: .
v_gene: TRBV27
j_gene: TRBJ2-1

CDR3nt: TGTGCCAGCAGTTTGACAGGGAAGTACGAGCAGTACTTC
CDR3aa: CASSLTGKYEQYF
d_gene: TRBD1
abundance: .
v_gene: TRBV27
j_gene: TRBJ2-7